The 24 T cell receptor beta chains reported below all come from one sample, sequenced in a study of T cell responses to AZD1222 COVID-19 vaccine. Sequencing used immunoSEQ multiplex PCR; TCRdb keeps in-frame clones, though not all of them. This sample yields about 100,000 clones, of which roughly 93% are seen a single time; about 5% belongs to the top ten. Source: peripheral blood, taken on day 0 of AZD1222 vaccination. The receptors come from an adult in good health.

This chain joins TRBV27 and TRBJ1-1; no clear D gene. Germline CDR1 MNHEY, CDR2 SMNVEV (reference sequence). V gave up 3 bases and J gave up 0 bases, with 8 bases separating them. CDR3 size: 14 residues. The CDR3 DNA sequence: TGTGCCAGCAGTTTGCCAGGACTGAACACTGAAGCTTTCTTT. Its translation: CASSLPGLNTEAFF.

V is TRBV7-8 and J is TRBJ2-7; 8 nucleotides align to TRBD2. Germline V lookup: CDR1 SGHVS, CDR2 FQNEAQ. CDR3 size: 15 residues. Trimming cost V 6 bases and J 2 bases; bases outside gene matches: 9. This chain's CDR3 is CASSQNTGGPYEQYF. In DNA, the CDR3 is TGTGCCAGCAGTCAAAACACGGGAGGGCCCTACGAGCAGTACTTC. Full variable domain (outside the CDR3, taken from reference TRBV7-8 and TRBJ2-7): GAGVSQSPRYKVAKRGQDVALRCDPISGHVSLFWYQQALGQGPEFLTYFQNEAQLDKSGLPSDRFFAERPEGSVSTLKIQRTQQEDSAVYLCASSQNTGGPYEQYFGPGTRLTVT.

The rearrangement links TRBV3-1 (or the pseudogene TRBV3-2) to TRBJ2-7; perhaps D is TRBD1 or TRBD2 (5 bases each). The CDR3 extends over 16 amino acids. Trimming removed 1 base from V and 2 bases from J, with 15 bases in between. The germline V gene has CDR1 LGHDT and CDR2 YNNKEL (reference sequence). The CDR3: CASSQAGTAGAYEQYF. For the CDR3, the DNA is TGTGCCAGCAGCCAAGCCGGGACGGCCGGGGCCTACGAGCAGTACTTC.

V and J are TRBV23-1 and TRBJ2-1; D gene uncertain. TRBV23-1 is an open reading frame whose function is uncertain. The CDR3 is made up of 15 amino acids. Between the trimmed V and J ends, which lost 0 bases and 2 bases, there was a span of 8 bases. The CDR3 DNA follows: TGCGCCAGCAGTCAATCTGCGTTCCCCTACAATGAGCAGTTCTTC. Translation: CASSQSAFPYNEQFF.

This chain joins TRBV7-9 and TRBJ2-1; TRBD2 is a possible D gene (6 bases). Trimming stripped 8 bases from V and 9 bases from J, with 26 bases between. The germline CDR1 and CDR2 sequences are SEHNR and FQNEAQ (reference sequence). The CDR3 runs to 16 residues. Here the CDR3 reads CASQAYVGGSPGEQFF. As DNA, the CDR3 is TGTGCCAGCCAAGCTTATGTGGGAGGCTCGCCGGGTGAGCAGTTCTTC.

The CDR3 nucleotides are TGTGCCAGCAGCCAAGAAATACAGGTGAGCTCCTACGAGCAGTACTTC. This translates into CASSQEIQVSSYEQYF. V and J are TRBV6-2 or TRBV6-3 and TRBJ2-7, with D possibly being TRBD1 (5 bases). The CDR3 runs to 16 residues. Looked up from germline, CDR1 is MNHEY and CDR2 is SVGEGT. Deletions cut 6 bases from V and 0 bases from J, with 18 bases between.

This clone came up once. CDR3 DNA sequence: TGTGCCAGCAGTTTATCAGTGTTTAGCTCCTACGAGCAGTACTTC. Amino acids: CASSLSVFSSYEQYF. This rearrangement joins TRBV28 to TRBJ2-7; D gene ambiguous. The CDR3 is 15 residues long. Trimming took off 1 base at V and 0 bases at J, with 10 bases between the two ends. Germline CDR1 reads MDHEN; CDR2 reads SYDVKM.

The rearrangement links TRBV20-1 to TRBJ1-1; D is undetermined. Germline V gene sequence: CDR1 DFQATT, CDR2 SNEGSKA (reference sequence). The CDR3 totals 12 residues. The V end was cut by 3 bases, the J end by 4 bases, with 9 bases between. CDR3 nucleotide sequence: TGCAGTGCTAGTAGGTGGGGCACTGAAGCTTTCTTT. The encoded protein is CSASRWGTEAFF.

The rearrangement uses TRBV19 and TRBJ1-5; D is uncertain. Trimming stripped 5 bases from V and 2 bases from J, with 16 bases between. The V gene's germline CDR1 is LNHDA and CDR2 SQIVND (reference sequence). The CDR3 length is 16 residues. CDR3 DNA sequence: TGTGCCAGTAGTTTACTAAGGGAGATCGGCAATCAGCCCCAGCATTTT. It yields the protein CASSLLREIGNQPQHF.

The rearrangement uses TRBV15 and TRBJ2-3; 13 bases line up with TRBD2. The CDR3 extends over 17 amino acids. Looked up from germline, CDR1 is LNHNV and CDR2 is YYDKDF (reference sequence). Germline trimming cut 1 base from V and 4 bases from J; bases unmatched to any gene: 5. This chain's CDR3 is CATSRVRTSGRPDTQYF. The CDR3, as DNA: TGTGCCACCAGCAGAGTAAGGACTAGCGGGAGACCAGATACGCAGTATTTT. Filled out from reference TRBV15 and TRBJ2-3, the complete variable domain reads DAMVIQNPRYQVTQFGKPVTLSCSQTLNHNVMYWYQQKSSQAPKLLFHYYDKDFNNEADTPDNFQSRRPNTSFCFLDIRSPGLGDTAMYLCATSRVRTSGRPDTQYFGPGTRLTVL.

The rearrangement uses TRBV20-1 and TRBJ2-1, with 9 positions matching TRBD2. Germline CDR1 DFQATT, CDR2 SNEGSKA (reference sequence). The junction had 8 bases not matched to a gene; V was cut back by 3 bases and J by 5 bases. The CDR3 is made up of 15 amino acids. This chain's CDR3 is CSASDSGSRDNEQFF. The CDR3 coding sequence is TGCAGTGCTAGTGATAGCGGGAGTCGGGACAATGAGCAGTTCTTC.

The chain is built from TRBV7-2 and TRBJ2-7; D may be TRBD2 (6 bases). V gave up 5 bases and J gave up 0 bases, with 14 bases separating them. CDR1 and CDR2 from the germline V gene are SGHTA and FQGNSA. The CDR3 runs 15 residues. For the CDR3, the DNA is TGTGCCAGCAGCAAGAGCGGGTTTGACTCCTACGAGCAGTACTTC. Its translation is CASSKSGFDSYEQYF.

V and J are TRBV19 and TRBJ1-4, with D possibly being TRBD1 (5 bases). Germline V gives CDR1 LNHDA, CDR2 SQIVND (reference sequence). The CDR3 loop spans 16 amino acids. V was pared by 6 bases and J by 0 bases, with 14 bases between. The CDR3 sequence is CASSSTGGATNEKLFF. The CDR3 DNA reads TGTGCCAGTAGCTCCACCGGGGGAGCAACTAATGAAAAACTGTTTTTT.

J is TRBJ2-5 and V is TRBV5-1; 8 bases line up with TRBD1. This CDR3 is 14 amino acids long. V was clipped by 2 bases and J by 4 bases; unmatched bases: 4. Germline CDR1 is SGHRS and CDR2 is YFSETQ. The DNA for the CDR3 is TGCGCCAGCAGCTTAATAACAGGGGGAGAGACCCAGTACTTC. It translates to CASSLITGGETQYF.

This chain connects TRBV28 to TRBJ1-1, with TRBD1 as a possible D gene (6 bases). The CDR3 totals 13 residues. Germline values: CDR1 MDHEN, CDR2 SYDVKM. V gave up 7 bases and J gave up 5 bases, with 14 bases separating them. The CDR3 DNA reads TGTGCCAGCATTAGGGGGTCGGGGACTGAAGCTTTCTTT. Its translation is CASIRGSGTEAFF.

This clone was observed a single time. The chain's CDR3 is CASSPAAGESPLHF. In DNA form, the CDR3 reads TGTGCCAGCAGCCCAGCCGCCGGCGAATCACCCCTCCACTTT. V gene TRBV3-1 (or the pseudogene TRBV3-2) combines with J gene TRBJ1-6; D unclear. The CDR3 has 14 amino acids. The V gene's germline CDR1 is LGHDT and CDR2 YNNKEL (reference sequence). V shed 4 bases and J shed 10 bases, with 14 bases lying between them.

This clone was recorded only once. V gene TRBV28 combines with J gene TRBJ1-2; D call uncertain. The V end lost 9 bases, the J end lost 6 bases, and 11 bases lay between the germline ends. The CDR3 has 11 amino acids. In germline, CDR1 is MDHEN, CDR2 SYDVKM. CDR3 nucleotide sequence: TGTGCCAGGGACCCATTCCATGGCTACACCTTC. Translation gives CARDPFHGYTF.

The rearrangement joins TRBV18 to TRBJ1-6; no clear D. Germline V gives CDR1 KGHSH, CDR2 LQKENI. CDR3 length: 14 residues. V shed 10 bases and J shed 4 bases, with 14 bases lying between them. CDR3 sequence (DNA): TGTGCCACATCAGGAGGTTTTTATAATTCACCCCTCCACTTT. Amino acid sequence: CATSGGFYNSPLHF.

CDR3 nucleotide sequence: TGTGCCAGCAGTTTAGGACAAAATTCACCCCTCCACTTT. Residues: CASSLGQNSPLHF. The chain carries TRBV12-3 or TRBV12-4 and TRBJ1-6; D gene uncertain. CDR3 length equals 13 residues. The germline V and J ends were trimmed by 1 base and 7 bases, with 5 bases remaining between them.

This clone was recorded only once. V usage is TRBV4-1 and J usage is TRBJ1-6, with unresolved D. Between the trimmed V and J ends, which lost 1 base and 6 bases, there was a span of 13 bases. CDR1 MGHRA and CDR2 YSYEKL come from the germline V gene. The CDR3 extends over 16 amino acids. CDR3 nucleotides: TGCGCCAGCAGCCAAGTGAGGGTGTTGGTTAATTCACCCCTCCACTTT. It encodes CASSQVRVLVNSPLHF.

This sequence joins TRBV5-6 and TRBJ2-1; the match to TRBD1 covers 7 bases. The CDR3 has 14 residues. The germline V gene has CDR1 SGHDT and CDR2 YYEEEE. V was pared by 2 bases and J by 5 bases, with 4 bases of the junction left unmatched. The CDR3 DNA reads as TGTGCCAGCAGCTTACAGACAGGGCACAATGAGCAGTTCTTC. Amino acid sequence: CASSLQTGHNEQFF.

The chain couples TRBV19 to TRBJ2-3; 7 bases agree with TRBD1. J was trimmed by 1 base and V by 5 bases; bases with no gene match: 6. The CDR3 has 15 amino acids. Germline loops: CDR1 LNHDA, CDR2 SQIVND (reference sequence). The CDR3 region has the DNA TGTGCCAGTAGTTCTCCCGGGACAGGCACAGATACGCAGTATTTT. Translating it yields CASSSPGTGTDTQYF.

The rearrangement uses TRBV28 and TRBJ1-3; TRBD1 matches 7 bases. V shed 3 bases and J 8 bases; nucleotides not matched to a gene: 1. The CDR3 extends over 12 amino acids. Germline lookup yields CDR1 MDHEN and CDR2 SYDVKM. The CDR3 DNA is TGTGCCAGCAGTTTCAGGGGGGACACCATATATTTT. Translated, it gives CASSFRGDTIYF.

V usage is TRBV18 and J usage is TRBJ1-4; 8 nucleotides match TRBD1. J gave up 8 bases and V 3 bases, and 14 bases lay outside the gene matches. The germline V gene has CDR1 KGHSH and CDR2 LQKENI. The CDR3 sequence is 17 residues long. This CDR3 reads CASSPPGRTGTYEKLFF. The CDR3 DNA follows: TGTGCCAGCTCACCCCCTGGCCGGACAGGGACATACGAAAAACTGTTTTTT.